This record looks at one TCR beta chain sequence and its context. This entry is derived from a study of chemoradiotherapy in HPV16-positive cancers. The method was immunoSEQ multiplex PCR; TCRdb's version includes in-frame clones alone and lacks a portion of them. The table has more than 9,500 clones, roughly nine tenths seen once. Germline assignment: CDR1 SGHRS and CDR2 YFSETQ. The V gene end was trimmed by 3 bases and the J gene end by 5 bases; junction bases not matched to a gene: 4. The CDR3 consists of 14 residues. This sample comprised blood, obtained from a patient who underwent chemoradiotherapy. The J gene is TRBJ2-7, the V gene TRBV5-1; 11 positions agree with TRBD2. The receptor comes from a human donor with HPV-associated anogenital cancer. CDR3 in amino acids: CASSWLAGGDEQYF. The CDR3 DNA reads as TGCGCCAGCAGCTGGCTAGCGGGGGGAGACGAGCAGTACTTC.